A selection of T cell receptor beta chains follows, all from one sample in a study of blood T cell repertoires in COVID-19. Sequencing was performed with immunoSEQ multiplex PCR; in TCRdb, only in-frame clones are kept and a portion is missing. The profile covers around 190,000 clones, with roughly 84% appearing a single time and roughly 13% taken by the ten largest. Sequences were obtained from peripheral blood. These receptors originate from a human donor in a cohort sampled during active COVID-19. Each CDR3 is given with its conserved first and last residue. Each record gives: clone size, J gene, D gene, V gene, CDR3 DNA, CDR3 protein. D genes are given only for firm matches. Rows may omit the clone size; those that give it use once, few, many or a size class.

size: once; J: TRBJ2-2; D: -; V: TRBV3-1/TRBV3-2; DNA: TGTGCCAGCAGCCAAGTGCGGGTAACGAACACCGGGGAGCTGTTTTTT; CDR3: CASSQVRVTNTGELFF
size: -; J: TRBJ2-5; D: TRBD2; V: TRBV19; DNA: TGTGCCAGTAGTATCGGGGGACTAGCGGGATCAGAGACCCAGTACTTC; CDR3: CASSIGGLAGSETQYF
size: -; J: TRBJ1-5; D: TRBD1; V: TRBV4-1; DNA: TGCGCCAGCAGCCTAAAGCCTCCGGCAGGGGGCACGCAGCCCCAGCATTTT; CDR3: CASSLKPPAGGTQPQHF
size: -; J: TRBJ2-5; D: TRBD2; V: TRBV12-3/TRBV12-4; DNA: TGTGCCAGCAGCCTACTAGCGGGAACTACCCAGTACTTC; CDR3: CASSLLAGTTQYF
size: -; J: TRBJ2-2; D: TRBD2; V: TRBV7-2; DNA: TGTGCCAGCGGCTTTTCCCGCCTTACTAGCGGGAGGGGCACCGGGGAGCTGTTTTTT; CDR3: CASGFSRLTSGRGTGELFF
size: -; J: TRBJ2-7; D: TRBD2; V: TRBV15; DNA: TGTGCCACCAGGAAAGGGCTAGCGGATTCCTACGAGCAGTACTTC; CDR3: CATRKGLADSYEQYF
size: -; J: TRBJ2-1; D: TRBD2; V: TRBV18; DNA: TGTGCCAGCTCGGAAGCGGGAGGACCCTACAATGAGCAGTTCTTC; CDR3: CASSEAGGPYNEQFF
size: -; J: TRBJ2-3; D: TRBD2; V: TRBV10-3; DNA: TGTGCCACCGGGACTAGCGGGACGACAGATACGCAGTATTTT; CDR3: CATGTSGTTDTQYF
size: -; J: TRBJ1-5; D: -; V: TRBV19; DNA: TGTGCCAGTGAGCCCAGGGGTATGATGCCCCAGCATTTT; CDR3: CASEPRGMMPQHF
size: few; J: TRBJ2-2; D: TRBD2; V: TRBV15; DNA: TGTGCCACCAGCAGAGCGACTAGCGGCGGGGAGCTGTTTTTT; CDR3: CATSRATSGGELFF
size: -; J: TRBJ2-7; D: TRBD2; V: TRBV5-1; DNA: TGCGCCAGCAGCTTGATCCCGGGACTAGCGGGATCTATTGAGCAGTACTTC; CDR3: CASSLIPGLAGSIEQYF
size: once; J: TRBJ2-1; D: -; V: TRBV27; DNA: TGTGCCAGCAGTCTAGCCCCACAGGGAAGCAATGAGCAGTTCTTC; CDR3: CASSLAPQGSNEQFF
size: few; J: TRBJ1-5; D: -; V: TRBV5-6; DNA: TGTGCCAGCAGCTTGACTCCCAATAGCAATCAGCCCCAGCATTTT; CDR3: CASSLTPNSNQPQHF
size: -; J: TRBJ2-1; D: TRBD1; V: TRBV19; DNA: TGTGCCAGTAGCACGGACAGGGGCCGATCCGACTACAATGAGCAGTTCTTC; CDR3: CASSTDRGRSDYNEQFF
size: -; J: TRBJ1-1; D: -; V: TRBV4-1; DNA: TGCGCCAGCAGCCGGGGGCAAGGCACTGAAGCTTTCTTT; CDR3: CASSRGQGTEAFF
size: -; J: TRBJ2-3; D: -; V: TRBV5-8; DNA: TGTGCCAGCAATGGCTTCACAGATACGCAGTATTTT; CDR3: CASNGFTDTQYF
size: -; J: TRBJ2-1; D: TRBD2; V: TRBV28; DNA: TGTGCCAGCAGTCCACAGATTTTAGCGGGAGTTCGCAATGAGCAGTTCTTC; CDR3: CASSPQILAGVRNEQFF
size: -; J: TRBJ2-1; D: -; V: TRBV19; DNA: TGTGCCAGTAGTATCCAGTACAATGAGCAGTTCTTC; CDR3: CASSIQYNEQFF
size: -; J: TRBJ2-7; D: TRBD2; V: TRBV19; DNA: TGTGCCAGTAGTAAACTAGCGGGAGTTGACGAGCAGTACTTC; CDR3: CASSKLAGVDEQYF
size: once; J: TRBJ2-1; D: TRBD2; V: TRBV5-8; DNA: TGTGCCAGCAGCAGCCATAGGGGAGCGGGAGCCTACAATGAGCAGTTCTTC; CDR3: CASSSHRGAGAYNEQFF
size: -; J: TRBJ1-2; D: -; V: TRBV28; DNA: TGTGCCAGCAGGTTGGGGGGGGCGGCTAACTATGGCTACACCTTC; CDR3: CASRLGGAANYGYTF
size: -; J: TRBJ2-5; D: TRBD1; V: TRBV5-4; DNA: TGTGCCAGCAGCTTGGCCCTGGCCGGGACAGGGGCCCGCGGAGAGACCCAGTACTTC; CDR3: CASSLALAGTGARGETQYF
size: -; J: TRBJ1-4; D: -; V: TRBV7-9; DNA: TGTGCCAGCAGCTTAGCGGGACAAATCGCAACTAATGAAAAACTGTTTTTT; CDR3: CASSLAGQIATNEKLFF
size: -; J: TRBJ2-1; D: TRBD1; V: TRBV28; DNA: TGTGCCAGCACCACAGGTGGGGACAGTAGATTCTTC; CDR3: CASTTGGDSRFF
size: -; J: TRBJ1-6; D: TRBD1; V: TRBV7-8; DNA: TGTGCCAGCAGCCAATTAAACAGGGGCCGCCTTAATTCACCCCTCCACTTT; CDR3: CASSQLNRGRLNSPLHF
size: -; J: TRBJ1-6; D: -; V: TRBV1; DNA: TGCACCAGCAGCCAAGGGAACAGGAATAATTCACCCCTCCACTTT; CDR3: CTSSQGNRNNSPLHF
size: -; J: TRBJ2-7; D: -; V: TRBV10-1; DNA: TGCGCCAGCAGTGAGTCGACTCGCCGTTACGAGCAGTACTTC; CDR3: CASSESTRRYEQYF
size: once; J: TRBJ1-1; D: -; V: TRBV28; DNA: TGTGCCAGCAGCCCCGCTAGGGGCCTCACTGAAGCTTTCTTT; CDR3: CASSPARGLTEAFF
size: -; J: TRBJ2-5; D: -; V: TRBV11-2; DNA: TGTGCCAGCAGCTTAGCAACAGGGTATAGCGAGACCCAGTACTTC; CDR3: CASSLATGYSETQYF
size: -; J: TRBJ2-1; D: TRBD2; V: TRBV7-8; DNA: TGTGCCAGCAGCTTAGCGGGGACTAGCGGGGTCTCCTACAATGAGCAGTTCTTC; CDR3: CASSLAGTSGVSYNEQFF
size: -; J: TRBJ2-7; D: -; V: TRBV4-1; DNA: TGCGCCAGCAGCCCCACTCAAGGGCGGGATGGGGCCTACGAGCAGTACTTC; CDR3: CASSPTQGRDGAYEQYF
size: -; J: TRBJ2-1; D: -; V: TRBV5-4; DNA: TGTGCCAGCAGCTCGGGGGGCGGGCCCGACTACAATGAGCAGTTCTTC; CDR3: CASSSGGGPDYNEQFF
size: -; J: TRBJ2-1; D: -; V: TRBV5-1; DNA: TGCGCCAGCAGCTTGGGTGATAAGGCAGGGGAGCAGTTCTTC; CDR3: CASSLGDKAGEQFF
size: -; J: TRBJ2-7; D: TRBD1; V: TRBV7-8; DNA: TGTGCCAGCAGCCTGACAGGGGTCGAGCAGTACTTC; CDR3: CASSLTGVEQYF
size: few; J: TRBJ1-5; D: -; V: TRBV30; DNA: TGTGCCTGGAGTGCAGTTGGACACCCGCTCCCAGGGGATCAGCCCCAGCATTTT; CDR3: CAWSAVGHPLPGDQPQHF
size: -; J: TRBJ2-1; D: TRBD2; V: TRBV4-1; DNA: TGCGCCAGCAGCCAACCAGCGGGAGCTGGGTCCTACAATGAGCAGTTCTTC; CDR3: CASSQPAGAGSYNEQFF
size: -; J: TRBJ1-1; D: -; V: TRBV30; DNA: TGTGCCTGGAGTTTGTGGACACGGAACATGAACACTGAAGCTTTCTTT; CDR3: CAWSLWTRNMNTEAFF
size: once; J: TRBJ2-7; D: -; V: TRBV4-1; DNA: TGCGCCAGCAGCCAAGGGTCCCGGGGCTACGAGCAGTACTTC; CDR3: CASSQGSRGYEQYF
size: -; J: TRBJ2-7; D: TRBD1; V: TRBV9; DNA: TGTGCCAGCAGCGTAGGTTGGGGACAGGGGGCCCACGAGCAGTACTTC; CDR3: CASSVGWGQGAHEQYF
size: -; J: TRBJ2-7; D: -; V: TRBV10-2; DNA: TGCGCCAGCAGGACCCAACAGGTGTCCTACGAGCAGTACTTC; CDR3: CASRTQQVSYEQYF
size: -; J: TRBJ2-3; D: -; V: TRBV14; DNA: TGTGCCAGCAGCCAATGGGTCGGGTCAGGCACAGATACGCAGTATTTT; CDR3: CASSQWVGSGTDTQYF
size: many; J: TRBJ1-2; D: -; V: TRBV10-2; DNA: TGCGCCAGCAGTCCCCAGGGTTTTTTTAACTATGGCTACACCTTC; CDR3: CASSPQGFFNYGYTF
size: -; J: TRBJ2-3; D: TRBD1; V: TRBV24-1; DNA: TGTGCCACCAGGTCACAGGGGACAGATACGCAGTATTTT; CDR3: CATRSQGTDTQYF
size: -; J: TRBJ2-7; D: TRBD1; V: TRBV15; DNA: TGTGCCACCAGGGAAAGGACAGGGAGGAACTACGAGCAGTACTTC; CDR3: CATRERTGRNYEQYF
size: -; J: TRBJ2-7; D: TRBD2; V: TRBV5-1; DNA: TGCGCCAGCAGTAGCGGGGGCACCTACGAGCAGTACTTC; CDR3: CASSSGGTYEQYF
size: once; J: TRBJ1-1; D: -; V: TRBV25-1; DNA: TGTGCCAGCAGTTCGGGTGGAGGGAACACTGAAGCTTTCTTT; CDR3: CASSSGGGNTEAFF
size: -; J: TRBJ1-2; D: TRBD1; V: TRBV3-1/TRBV3-2; DNA: TGTGCCAGCAGCCATTGGCAGGGGGCGTCGGATGGCTACACCTTC; CDR3: CASSHWQGASDGYTF
size: -; J: TRBJ1-5; D: TRBD1; V: TRBV2; DNA: TGTGCCAGCAGGCACGGGACAGGTTATAGCAATCAGCCCCAGCATTTT; CDR3: CASRHGTGYSNQPQHF
size: -; J: TRBJ2-1; D: -; V: TRBV5-4; DNA: TGTGCCAGCAGCCTCCGGGACTGGCACAATGAGCAGTTCTTC; CDR3: CASSLRDWHNEQFF
size: many; J: TRBJ2-1; D: TRBD2; V: TRBV29-1; DNA: TGCAGCGTTCCGAACTGGGGCGGGAGGGCCCATGAGCAGTTCTTC; CDR3: CSVPNWGGRAHEQFF
size: once; J: TRBJ2-5; D: -; V: TRBV3-1/TRBV3-2; DNA: TGTGCCAGCAGCTCAAGACAGGCGAGAGAGACCCAGTACTTC; CDR3: CASSSRQARETQYF
size: -; J: TRBJ2-7; D: -; V: TRBV30; DNA: TGTGCCTGGAGTGTAAACGTATTCTTGGGCAGGCCGAATACCTACGAGCAGTACTTC; CDR3: CAWSVNVFLGRPNTYEQYF
size: -; J: TRBJ2-3; D: TRBD2; V: TRBV4-2; DNA: TGTGCCAGCAGCCAACGACTAGCGGGAGGGCTCACAGATACGCAGTATTTT; CDR3: CASSQRLAGGLTDTQYF